One and the same sample provided the 29 T cell receptor beta chains below, sequenced in a study of T cells in Graves' hyperthyroidism and ophthalmopathy. What was amplified from RNA transcripts were TCR beta CDR3 regions. The TCR CDR3 was amplified in a first-round RT-PCR using the HTBI primer set. TCRdb reanalysed the multiplex PCR reads using MiXCR and keeps one entry per CDR3 protein. The table lists hundreds of thousands of distinct CDR3 sequences, 17% of them singletons, with 17% in the top ten. Material for sequencing was blood. These receptors were collected from a woman younger than 30 with Graves' ophthalmopathy.

This clonotype was picked up a small number of times. This chain joins TRBV10-3 and TRBJ2-7; D might be TRBD1 (5 bases). This CDR3 is built from 16 residues. CDR1 and CDR2 from the germline V gene are ENHRY and SYGVKD. Trimming removed 3 bases at V and 1 base at J, with 16 bases between. The CDR3 nucleotides read TGTGCCATCAGTGAAAGCAGGGCTTCCCGATCCTACGAGCAGTACTTC. It codes for CAISESRASRSYEQYF.

This clonotype was seen repeatedly, ten times or more. This rearrangement joins TRBV7-8 to TRBJ1-1; D perhaps matches TRBD1 (5 bases). The CDR3 covers 13 residues. V gave up 1 base and J gave up 8 bases, with 11 bases separating them. The germline V gene encodes CDR1 SGHVS and CDR2 FQNEAQ. CDR3 protein: CASSLEGVTEAFF. The CDR3 bases are TGTGCCAGCAGCTTAGAAGGGGTCACCGAAGCTTTCTTT.

This clonotype was detected ten times or more. The chain carries TRBV28 and TRBJ2-7; D not certain. CDR3 length equals 16 residues. The V end lost 4 bases, the J end lost 0 bases, and 16 bases lay between the germline ends. CDR1 and CDR2 from the germline V gene are MDHEN and SYDVKM. This CDR3 reads CASSSPSAASSYEQYF. CDR3 in DNA: TGTGCCAGCAGTTCCCCCTCGGCGGCCAGCTCCTACGAGCAGTACTTC. The variable domain in full, completed from reference TRBV28 and TRBJ2-7, reads DVKVTQSSRYLVKRTGEKVFLECVQDMDHENMFWYRQDPGLGLRLIYFSYDVKMKEKGDIPEGYSVSREKKERFSLILESASTNQTSMYLCASSSPSAASSYEQYFGPGTRLTVT.

This clonotype was counted many times. The CDR3 DNA reads as TGCAGCCTTCGGCGGGGGCCCCAAGAGACCCAGTACTTC. It specifies CSLRRGPQETQYF. The chain combines TRBV29-1 with TRBJ2-5, with TRBD2 as a possible D gene (7 bases). The CDR3 covers 13 residues. V lost 8 bases and J 1 base, leaving 14 bases between the germline ends. From germline, CDR1 is SQVTM and CDR2 ANQGSEA.

This clonotype has a handful of counts. The rearrangement links TRBV30 to TRBJ2-7, with 8 bases lining up with TRBD2. Germline V gene lookup returns CDR1 GTSNPN and CDR2 SVGIG (reference sequence). There are 12 residues in the CDR3. The J segment lost 7 bases and the V segment lost 7 bases, leaving 9 bases of the junction unmatched. The CDR3 DNA sequence: TGTGCCTCACGGGGGGGACGGTGGGAGCAGTACTTC. Its protein is CASRGGRWEQYF.

The sample holds many counts of this clonotype. J is TRBJ1-5 and V is TRBV7-2, with a weak D call TRBD1 (5 bases). In germline, CDR1 is SGHTA, CDR2 FQGNSA. This CDR3 has 15 amino acids. Deletions cut 1 base from V and 1 base from J, with 8 bases between. CDR3 coding DNA: TGTGCCAGCAGCTTAGACAGGAACAGCAATCAGCCCCAGCATTTT. It translates to CASSLDRNSNQPQHF.

This clonotype was seen ten or more times. This sequence joins TRBV5-1 and TRBJ1-1; 9 positions agree with TRBD1. With V trimmed by 7 bases and J by 0 bases, 4 bases remained unmatched. Per the germline V gene, CDR1 is SGHRS and CDR2 is YFSETQ. The CDR3 runs to 14 residues. The CDR3 nucleotides read TGCGCCAGCGGACAGGGGAGTTTGAACACTGAAGCTTTCTTT. It codes for CASGQGSLNTEAFF.

This clonotype was observed many times. The chain is built from TRBV29-1 and TRBJ1-2; D gene uncertain. The V gene lost 1 base and the J gene lost 7 bases, with 7 bases spanning the gap. CDR3 size: 11 residues. The germline V gene has CDR1 SQVTM and CDR2 ANQGSEA. CDR3 sequence: CSVEGAGGYTF. The CDR3 DNA reads as TGCAGCGTTGAAGGGGCAGGTGGCTACACCTTC.

This clonotype came up many times. The rearrangement joins TRBV12-3 or TRBV12-4 to TRBJ1-2; D gene uncertain. The germline V and J ends were trimmed by 6 bases and 4 bases, with 9 bases remaining between them. The CDR3 is made up of 12 amino acids. The CDR3 protein is CASSPAGYGYTF. CDR3 in DNA: TGTGCCAGCAGCCCCGCGGGCTATGGCTACACCTTC.

The chain employs TRBV6-2 or TRBV6-3 and TRBJ2-7; 9 nucleotides align to TRBD2. Germline assignment: CDR1 MNHEY and CDR2 SVGEGT. The CDR3 consists of 14 residues. The trim removed 5 bases at V and 2 bases at J, leaving 4 bases unmatched. CDR3 coding DNA: TGTGCCAGCAGTGTCGCTAGCGGGACCTACGAGCAGTACTTC. It is translated as CASSVASGTYEQYF.

V usage is TRBV28 and J usage is TRBJ1-5; weak D call: TRBD1 (6 bases). V was clipped by 1 base and J by 9 bases, with 10 bases between them. This CDR3 has 13 residues. Germline V CDR1 and CDR2: MDHEN, SYDVKM. Here the CDR3 DNA reads TGTGCCAGCAGTTTATCGGGGGCCTGGCCCCAGCATTTT. This gives the protein CASSLSGAWPQHF.

The rearrangement uses TRBV7-8 and TRBJ2-5; D is perhaps TRBD1 or TRBD2 (6 bases each). V was trimmed by 4 bases and J by 5 bases, leaving 11 bases between them. This CDR3 is built from 13 residues. Germline CDR1 is SGHVS and CDR2 is FQNEAQ. CDR3 DNA: TGTGCCAGCAGCTCGGGGGCAGGGGAGACCCAGTACTTC. It specifies CASSSGAGETQYF.

This clonotype was counted ten times or more. The V gene is TRBV2, the J gene TRBJ1-1, with D hard to call. There are 10 residues in the CDR3. V was shortened by 11 bases and J by 4 bases, with 8 bases between the two germline ends. Germline V gives CDR1 SNHLY, CDR2 FYNNEI. The CDR3 sequence is CAAIATEAFF. Written as DNA, the CDR3 is TGTGCCGCCATCGCCACTGAAGCTTTCTTT.

This clonotype has at least ten counts. The genes are TRBV18 and TRBJ2-1; TRBD1 might be the D (6 bases). The CDR3 totals 16 residues. V lost 3 bases to trimming and J lost 4 bases, with 16 bases between them. Germline V gives CDR1 KGHSH, CDR2 LQKENI. The CDR3 DNA is TGTGCCAGCTCACCCCAGGGGATAATGACTTACAATGAGCAGTTCTTC. Its translation: CASSPQGIMTYNEQFF. The full variable domain, with the rest looked up from reference TRBV18 and TRBJ2-1, is NAGVMQNPRHLVRRRGQEARLRCSPMKGHSHVYWYRQLPEEGLKFMVYLQKENIIDESGMPKERFSAEFPKEGPSILRIQQVVRGDSAAYFCASSPQGIMTYNEQFFGPGTRLTVL.

V and J are TRBV28 and TRBJ2-5, with 10 bases aligning to TRBD2. V was pared by 1 base and J by 5 bases, with 4 bases of the junction left unmatched. The CDR3 length is 15 residues. Germline-derived CDR1 and CDR2 are MDHEN and SYDVKM. CDR3 nucleotide sequence: TGTGCCAGCAGTTTATCTAGCGGGGGTTTGGAGACCCAGTACTTC. This translates into CASSLSSGGLETQYF.

This clonotype appeared many times. The chain combines TRBV12-3 or TRBV12-4 with TRBJ1-1; possible D gene TRBD1, 6 bases. Deletions cut 5 bases from V and 3 bases from J, with 13 bases between. The CDR3 extends over 14 amino acids. The CDR3 region is CASSLLQGYTEAFF. The CDR3 bases are TGTGCCAGCAGTCTCCTTCAGGGGTACACTGAAGCTTTCTTT.

This clonotype was detected only a few times. V gene TRBV6-5 combines with J gene TRBJ2-2; D not resolved. The germline V gene encodes CDR1 MNHEY and CDR2 SVGAGI. V shed 8 bases and J shed 3 bases, with 4 bases lying between them. The CDR3 runs 11 residues. CDR3 in DNA: TGTGCCAGCGTGGACACCGGGGAGCTGTTTTTT. It codes for CASVDTGELFF.

In its sample, this clonotype was seen a few times. This chain links TRBV9 with TRBJ2-7; no firm D call. The germline V gene has CDR1 SGDLS and CDR2 YYNGEE. Deletions cut 1 base from V and 6 bases from J, with 11 bases between. CDR3 length equals 13 residues. The CDR3 DNA reads as TGTGCCAGCAGCGTACTCGCTAGTGGCGAGCAGTACTTC. It yields the protein CASSVLASGEQYF. Filled out from reference TRBV9 and TRBJ2-7, the complete variable domain reads DSGVTQTPKHLITATGQRVTLRCSPRSGDLSVYWYQQSLDQGLQFLIQYYNGEERAKGNILERFSAQQFPDLHSELNLSSLELGDSALYFCASSVLASGEQYFGPGTRLTVT.

This clonotype was seen at least ten times. The chain joins TRBV7-9 to TRBJ2-7; D gene unclear. Germline values: CDR1 SEHNR, CDR2 FQNEAQ (reference sequence). V shed 2 bases and J shed 6 bases, with 8 bases lying between them. This CDR3 spans 12 amino acids. CDR3 region: CASSLRYGEQYF. The CDR3 DNA reads as TGTGCCAGCAGCTTAAGGTACGGCGAGCAGTACTTC.

This clonotype has only a few counts. The gene calls are TRBV30 and TRBJ1-6; 8 nucleotides match TRBD1. This CDR3 contains 13 residues. V lost 7 bases to trimming and J lost 4 bases; unmatched junction nucleotides: 3. Per the germline V gene, CDR1 is GTSNPN and CDR2 is SVGIG (reference sequence). The CDR3 sequence is CASGQGYNSPLHF. In nucleotides, the CDR3 is TGTGCCTCAGGACAGGGTTATAATTCACCCCTCCACTTT. Variable domain in full (rest from reference TRBV30 and TRBJ1-6): SQTIHQWPATLVQPVGSPLSLECTVEGTSNPNLYWYRQAAGRGLQLLFYSVGIGQISSEVPQNLSASRPQDRQFILSSKKLLLSDSGFYLCASGQGYNSPLHFGNGTRLTVT.

In its sample, this clonotype was seen a few times. The rearrangement links TRBV20-1 to TRBJ1-5; D gene unclear. Trimming pared 5 bases from V and 13 bases from J, leaving 24 bases between. The length of the CDR3 is 14 residues. Germline V gives CDR1 DFQATT, CDR2 SNEGSKA (reference sequence). This CDR3 is CSAWTSYTDRPQHF. The DNA for the CDR3 is TGCAGTGCTTGGACTAGCTATACCGACCGTCCGCAGCATTTT.

The V call is TRBV24-1, the J call TRBJ2-3, with D possibly being TRBD1 (6 bases). Deletions cut 5 bases from V and 0 bases from J, with 8 bases between. This CDR3 comprises 14 residues. From germline, CDR1 is KGHDR and CDR2 SFDVKD. The CDR3 protein is CATSGTASTDTQYF. The CDR3 DNA sequence: TGTGCCACCAGTGGGACAGCTAGCACAGATACGCAGTATTTT.

This clonotype was seen at least ten times. This chain uses TRBV2 with TRBJ1-5; D is unresolved. The CDR3 extends over 15 amino acids. With 5 bases removed from V and 7 bases from J, the gap between germline ends came to 18 bases. Germline CDR1 reads SNHLY; CDR2 reads FYNNEI. The CDR3 loop reads CASSTADQVNQPQHF. Here the CDR3 DNA reads TGTGCCAGCAGTACGGCAGACCAGGTTAACCAGCCCCAGCATTTT.

This clonotype was observed at least ten times. J is TRBJ1-5 and V is TRBV30; D is possibly TRBD1 (5 bases). CDR3 size: 14 residues. The germline V gene encodes CDR1 GTSNPN and CDR2 SVGIG (reference sequence). The V gene lost 4 bases and the J gene lost 2 bases, with 12 bases spanning the gap. This chain's CDR3 is CAWTGGKGNQPQHF. In DNA form, the CDR3 reads TGTGCCTGGACGGGGGGGAAGGGCAATCAGCCCCAGCATTTT.

This clonotype showed up just a few times. This chain connects TRBV20-1 to TRBJ1-1; maybe TRBD1 (6 bases). V was shortened by 4 bases and J by 1 base, with 10 bases between the two germline ends. Germline V gives CDR1 DFQATT, CDR2 SNEGSKA (reference sequence). CDR3 length: 13 amino acids. Here the CDR3 DNA reads TGCAGTGCTACGCGACAGGAGAACACTGAAGCTTTCTTT. It specifies CSATRQENTEAFF.

This clonotype was recorded at least ten times. V is TRBV9 and J is TRBJ1-4; no clear D gene. The CDR3 contains 12 residues. Trimming took off 0 bases at V and 10 bases at J, with 7 bases between the two ends. Germline CDR1 is SGDLS and CDR2 is YYNGEE. CDR3 protein: CASSVDSGKLFF. The DNA of the CDR3 is TGTGCCAGCAGCGTAGATTCGGGAAAACTGTTTTTT.

This clonotype was recorded many times. This chain links TRBV29-1 with TRBJ2-5; 15 bases line up with TRBD2. Germline V gene sequence: CDR1 SQVTM, CDR2 ANQGSEA. With 6 bases clipped from V and 1 base from J, the junction kept 6 bases outside the gene matches. CDR3 size: 16 residues. CDR3 nucleotides: TGCAGCGTGGAATGGACTAGCGGGGGGGCCCAAGAGACCCAGTACTTC. As protein: CSVEWTSGGAQETQYF.

This chain links TRBV12-3 or TRBV12-4 with TRBJ1-4, with D maybe TRBD1 (5 bases). The CDR3 covers 14 residues. V lost 3 bases, J lost 4 bases, and 9 bases lay in between. The CDR3 here is CASSLGLINEKLFF. The CDR3 coding sequence is TGTGCCAGCAGTTTGGGACTCATTAATGAAAAACTGTTTTTT.

This chain uses TRBV19 with TRBJ2-7; 8 bases fit TRBD1. V lost 4 bases and J lost 3; bases outside the gene matches: 8. Germline values: CDR1 LNHDA, CDR2 SQIVND (reference sequence). This CDR3 region has 15 residues. CDR3 DNA sequence: TGTGCCAGTAGTAAGACTGAGACAGGGGACTACGAGCAGTACTTC. Residues: CASSKTETGDYEQYF.